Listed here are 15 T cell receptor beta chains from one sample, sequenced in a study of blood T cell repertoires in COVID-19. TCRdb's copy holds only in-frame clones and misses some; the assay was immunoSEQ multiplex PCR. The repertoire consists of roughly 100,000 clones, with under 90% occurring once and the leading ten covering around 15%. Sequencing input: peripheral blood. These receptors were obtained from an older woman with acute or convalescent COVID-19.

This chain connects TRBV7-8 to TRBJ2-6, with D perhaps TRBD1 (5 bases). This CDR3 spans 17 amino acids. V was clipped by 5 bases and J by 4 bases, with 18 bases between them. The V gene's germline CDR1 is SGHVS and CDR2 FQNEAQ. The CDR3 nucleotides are TGTGCCAGCAGCCCTAGTACAGGCGCCGCCGGGGCCAACGTCCTGACTTTC. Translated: CASSPSTGAAGANVLTF.

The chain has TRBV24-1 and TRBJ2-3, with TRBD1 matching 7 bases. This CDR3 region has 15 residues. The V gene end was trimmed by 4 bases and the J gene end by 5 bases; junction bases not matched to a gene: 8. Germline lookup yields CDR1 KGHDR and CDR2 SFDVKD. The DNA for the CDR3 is TGTGCCACCAGTGACCCGACAGGGCCCGGAGATACGCAGTATTTT. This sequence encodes CATSDPTGPGDTQYF.

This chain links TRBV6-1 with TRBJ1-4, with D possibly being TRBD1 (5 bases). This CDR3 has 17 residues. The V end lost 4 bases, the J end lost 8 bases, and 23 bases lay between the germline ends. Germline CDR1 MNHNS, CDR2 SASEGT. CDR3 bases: TGTGCCAGCAGTGGCCCACCGTTTTTCCGACAGTCGGAAAAACTGTTTTTT. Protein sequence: CASSGPPFFRQSEKLFF.

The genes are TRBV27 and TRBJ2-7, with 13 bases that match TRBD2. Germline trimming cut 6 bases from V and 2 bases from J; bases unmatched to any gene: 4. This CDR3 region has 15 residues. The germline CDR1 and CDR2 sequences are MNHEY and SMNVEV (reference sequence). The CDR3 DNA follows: TGTGCCAGCAGGGGGGGGACTAGCGGGGCCTACGAGCAGTACTTC. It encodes CASRGGTSGAYEQYF.

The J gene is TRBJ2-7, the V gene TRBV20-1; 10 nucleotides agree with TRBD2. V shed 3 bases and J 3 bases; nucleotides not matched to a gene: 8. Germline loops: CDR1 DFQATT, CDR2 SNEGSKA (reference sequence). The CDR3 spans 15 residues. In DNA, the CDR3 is TGCAGTGCTAGTCCCACTAGCGGGATAAGCTACGAGCAGTACTTC. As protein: CSASPTSGISYEQYF.

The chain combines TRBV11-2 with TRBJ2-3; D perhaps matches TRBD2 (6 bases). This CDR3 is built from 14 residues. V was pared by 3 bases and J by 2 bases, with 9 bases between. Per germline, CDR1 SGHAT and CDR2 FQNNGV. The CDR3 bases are TGTGCCAGCAGCTTCGGGGGAATCACAGATACGCAGTATTTT. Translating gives CASSFGGITDTQYF.

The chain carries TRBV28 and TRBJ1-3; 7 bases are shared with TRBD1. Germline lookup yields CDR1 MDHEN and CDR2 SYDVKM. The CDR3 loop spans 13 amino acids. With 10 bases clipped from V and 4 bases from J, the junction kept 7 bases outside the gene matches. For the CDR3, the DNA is TGTGCCACCCAGACAGGGCTCGGAAACACCATATATTTT. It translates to CATQTGLGNTIYF.

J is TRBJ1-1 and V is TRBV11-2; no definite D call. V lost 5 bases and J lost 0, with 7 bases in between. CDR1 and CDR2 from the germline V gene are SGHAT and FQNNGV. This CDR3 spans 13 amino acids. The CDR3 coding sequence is TGTGCCAGCAGCACACAAATGAACACTGAAGCTTTCTTT. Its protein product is CASSTQMNTEAFF.

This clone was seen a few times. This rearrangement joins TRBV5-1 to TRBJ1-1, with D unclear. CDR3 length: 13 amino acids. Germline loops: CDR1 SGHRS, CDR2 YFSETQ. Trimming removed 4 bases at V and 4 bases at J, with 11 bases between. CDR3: CASSPLGSTEAFF. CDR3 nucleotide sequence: TGCGCCAGCAGCCCCCTGGGGAGCACTGAAGCTTTCTTT.

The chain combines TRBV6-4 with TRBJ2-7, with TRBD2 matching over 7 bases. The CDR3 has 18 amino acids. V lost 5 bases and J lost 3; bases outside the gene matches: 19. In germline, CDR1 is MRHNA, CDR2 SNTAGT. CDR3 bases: TGTGCCAGCAGTCCAAACCACATCGGGACGGGAGGATTCTACGAGCAGTACTTC. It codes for CASSPNHIGTGGFYEQYF.

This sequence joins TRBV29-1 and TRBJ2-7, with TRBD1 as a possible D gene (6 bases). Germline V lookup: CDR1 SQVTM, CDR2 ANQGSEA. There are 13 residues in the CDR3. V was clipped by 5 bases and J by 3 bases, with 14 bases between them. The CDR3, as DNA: TGCAGCGTTTTCGCGGACAGAAACTACGAGCAGTACTTC. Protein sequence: CSVFADRNYEQYF.

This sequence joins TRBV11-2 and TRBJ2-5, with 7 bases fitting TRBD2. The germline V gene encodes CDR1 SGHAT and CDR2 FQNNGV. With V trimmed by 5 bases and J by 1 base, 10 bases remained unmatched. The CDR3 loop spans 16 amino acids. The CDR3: CASSERGRTFQETQYF. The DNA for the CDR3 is TGTGCCAGCAGCGAGCGGGGCAGGACATTCCAAGAGACCCAGTACTTC.

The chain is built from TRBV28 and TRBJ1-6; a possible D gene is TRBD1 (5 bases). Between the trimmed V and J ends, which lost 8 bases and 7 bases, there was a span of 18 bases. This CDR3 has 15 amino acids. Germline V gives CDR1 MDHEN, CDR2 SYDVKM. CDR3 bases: TGTGCCAGCCTTCGGCAGGACATAGCAAATTCACCCCTCCACTTT. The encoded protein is CASLRQDIANSPLHF.

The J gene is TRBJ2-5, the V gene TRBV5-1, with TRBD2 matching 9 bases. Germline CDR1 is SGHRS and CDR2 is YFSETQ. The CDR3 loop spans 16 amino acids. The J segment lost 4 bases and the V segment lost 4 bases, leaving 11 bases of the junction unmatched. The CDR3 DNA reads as TGCGCCAGCAGCCATGGACTAGCGCCGGAGAGAGAGACCCAGTACTTC. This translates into CASSHGLAPERETQYF.

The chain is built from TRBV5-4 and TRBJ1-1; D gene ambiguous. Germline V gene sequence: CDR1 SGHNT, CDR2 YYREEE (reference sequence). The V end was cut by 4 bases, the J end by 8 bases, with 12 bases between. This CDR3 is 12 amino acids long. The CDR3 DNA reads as TGTGCCAGCAGCACCTGGGCGGGGGAAGCTTTCTTT. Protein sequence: CASSTWAGEAFF.